These 8 T cell receptor beta chains were all obtained from the same sample, sequenced in a study of blood T cell repertoires in COVID-19. The protocol was immunoSEQ multiplex PCR, while the TCRdb copy is restricted to in-frame clones and leaves out a portion. The sample lists about 240,000 clones, approximately 84% occurring once. The sequencing sample was made of PBMCs or T cells enriched from blood (not recorded which). The receptors here all came from a woman aged 40 to 50 with acute COVID-19.

This clone has ten or more counts. The CDR3 sequence: CAITDPQAGGNTGELFF. CDR3 nucleotides: TGTGCCATCACCGACCCCCAGGCGGGAGGGAACACCGGGGAGCTGTTTTTT. V gene TRBV10-3 combines with J gene TRBJ2-2; 8 bases align to TRBD2. V shed 7 bases, J shed 1 base, and the junction held 11 bases outside the gene matches. Germline CDR1 is ENHRY and CDR2 is SYGVKD. This CDR3 has 17 amino acids.

The chain employs TRBV11-3 and TRBJ2-7; TRBD1 matches 7 bases. The junction had 5 bases not matched to a gene; V was cut back by 5 bases and J by 1 base. Germline V lookup: CDR1 SGHNT, CDR2 YENEEA. The CDR3 runs 14 residues. In DNA form, the CDR3 reads TGTGCCAGCAGCGGACCGACAGGGTCCTACGAGCAGTACTTC. It codes for CASSGPTGSYEQYF.

This chain uses TRBV7-3 with TRBJ1-6; 10 nucleotides agree with TRBD1. Germline CDR1 SGHTA, CDR2 FQGTGA. Trimming removed 4 bases from V and 11 bases from J; junction bases left unmatched: 5. The CDR3 is 14 amino acids. This chain's CDR3 is CASSSGQGPAPLHF. The DNA for the CDR3 is TGTGCCAGCAGCTCGGGACAGGGGCCGGCACCCCTCCACTTT.

The chain has TRBV3-1 (or the pseudogene TRBV3-2) and TRBJ2-5, with 9 bases fitting TRBD2. Germline V gives CDR1 LGHDT, CDR2 YNNKEL (reference sequence). Trimming removed 0 bases from V and 5 bases from J; junction bases left unmatched: 7. This CDR3 region has 16 residues. The CDR3 DNA reads TGTGCCAGCAGCCAAGACTTAGCGGGAGTCGGGGAGACCCAGTACTTC. Residues: CASSQDLAGVGETQYF.

V usage is TRBV19 and J usage is TRBJ2-7; TRBD1 aligns across 7 bases. This CDR3 contains 13 residues. Germline CDR1 LNHDA, CDR2 SQIVND (reference sequence). V lost 4 bases to trimming and J lost 2 bases; unmatched junction nucleotides: 2. CDR3 nucleotide sequence: TGTGCCAGTAGTAACACAGGGGCCTACGAGCAGTACTTC. Its translation: CASSNTGAYEQYF.

The rearrangement joins TRBV6-6 to TRBJ1-1; 8 bases fit TRBD1. There are 14 residues in the CDR3. V shed 6 bases and J 3 bases; nucleotides not matched to a gene: 6. Per the germline V gene, CDR1 is MNHNY and CDR2 is SVGAGI (reference sequence). The chain's CDR3 is CASRSDRAYTEAFF. The CDR3 DNA sequence: TGTGCCAGCAGATCGGACAGGGCCTACACTGAAGCTTTCTTT.

This clone appeared a few times. The genes are TRBV2 and TRBJ1-3; possibly TRBD1 for D (6 bases). The CDR3 extends over 16 amino acids. Germline CDR1 SNHLY, CDR2 FYNNEI. V dropped 2 bases and J dropped 0 bases, with 11 bases sitting between them. Here the CDR3 DNA reads TGTGCCAGCAGTGAACCGACAGGCATCTCTGGAAACACCATATATTTT. It is translated as CASSEPTGISGNTIYF.

This clone was recorded once. The V gene is TRBV5-1, the J gene TRBJ2-1, with TRBD1 as a possible D gene (6 bases). Germline-derived CDR1 and CDR2 are SGHRS and YFSETQ. The CDR3 loop spans 15 amino acids. V lost 4 bases and J 4 bases, leaving 15 bases between the germline ends. Here the CDR3 reads CASSPRGDYYNEQFF. CDR3 DNA: TGCGCCAGCAGCCCCAGGGGTGACTATTACAATGAGCAGTTCTTC.